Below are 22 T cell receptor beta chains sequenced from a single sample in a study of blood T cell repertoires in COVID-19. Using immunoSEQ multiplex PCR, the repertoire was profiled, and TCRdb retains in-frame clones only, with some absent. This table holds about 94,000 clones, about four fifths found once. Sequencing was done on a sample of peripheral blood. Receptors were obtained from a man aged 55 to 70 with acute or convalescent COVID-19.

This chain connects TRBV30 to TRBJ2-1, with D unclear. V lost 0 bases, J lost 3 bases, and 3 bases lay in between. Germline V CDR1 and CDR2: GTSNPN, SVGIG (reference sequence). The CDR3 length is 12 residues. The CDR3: CAWSVLYNEQFF. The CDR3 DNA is TGTGCCTGGAGTGTACTCTACAATGAGCAGTTCTTC.

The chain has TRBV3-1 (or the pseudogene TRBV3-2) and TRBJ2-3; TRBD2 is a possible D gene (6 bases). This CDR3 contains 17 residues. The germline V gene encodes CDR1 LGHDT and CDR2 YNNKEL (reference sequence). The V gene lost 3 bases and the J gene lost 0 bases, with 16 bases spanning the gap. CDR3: CASSQSTAGGSTDTQYF. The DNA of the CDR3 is TGTGCCAGCAGCCAGTCTACAGCGGGCGGGAGCACAGATACGCAGTATTTT.

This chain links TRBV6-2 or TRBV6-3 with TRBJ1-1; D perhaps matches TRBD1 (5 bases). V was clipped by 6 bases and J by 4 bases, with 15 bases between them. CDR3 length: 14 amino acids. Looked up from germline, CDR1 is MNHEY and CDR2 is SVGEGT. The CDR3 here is CASSPWGVSTEAFF. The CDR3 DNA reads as TGTGCCAGCAGCCCGTGGGGGGTGAGCACTGAAGCTTTCTTT.

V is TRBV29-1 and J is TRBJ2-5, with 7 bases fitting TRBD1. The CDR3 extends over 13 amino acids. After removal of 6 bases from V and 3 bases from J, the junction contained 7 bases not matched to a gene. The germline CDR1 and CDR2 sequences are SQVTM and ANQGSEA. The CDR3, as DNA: TGCAGCGTCGACTCCGGGACAGAAGAGACCCAGTACTTC. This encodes CSVDSGTEETQYF.

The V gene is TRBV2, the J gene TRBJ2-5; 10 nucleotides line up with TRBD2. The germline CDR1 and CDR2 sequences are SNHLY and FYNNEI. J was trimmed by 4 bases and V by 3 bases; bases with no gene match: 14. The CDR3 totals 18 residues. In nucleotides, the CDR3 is TGTGCCAGCAGTGACCCCTCTCGGGTAGCGGGGGGTGGAGAGACCCAGTACTTC. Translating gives CASSDPSRVAGGGETQYF.

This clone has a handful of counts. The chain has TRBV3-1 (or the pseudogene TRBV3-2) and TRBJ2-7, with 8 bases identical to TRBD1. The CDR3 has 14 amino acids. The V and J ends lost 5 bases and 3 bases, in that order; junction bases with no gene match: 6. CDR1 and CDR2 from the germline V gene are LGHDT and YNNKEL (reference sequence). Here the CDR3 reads CASSFRQGIYEQYF. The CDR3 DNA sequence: TGTGCCAGCAGCTTCCGACAGGGGATCTACGAGCAGTACTTC.

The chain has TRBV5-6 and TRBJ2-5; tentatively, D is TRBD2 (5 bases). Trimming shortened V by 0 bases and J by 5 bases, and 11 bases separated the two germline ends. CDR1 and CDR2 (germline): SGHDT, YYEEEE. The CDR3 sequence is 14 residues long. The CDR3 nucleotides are TGTGCCAGCAGCTTGGTGAGGGTGGTGGAGACCCAGTACTTC. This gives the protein CASSLVRVVETQYF.

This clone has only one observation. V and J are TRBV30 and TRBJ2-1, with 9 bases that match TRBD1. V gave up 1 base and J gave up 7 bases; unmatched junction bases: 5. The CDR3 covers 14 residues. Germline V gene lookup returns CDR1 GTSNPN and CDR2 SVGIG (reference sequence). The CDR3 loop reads CAWSDGTGMNEQFF. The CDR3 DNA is TGTGCCTGGAGTGATGGGACAGGGATGAATGAGCAGTTCTTC.

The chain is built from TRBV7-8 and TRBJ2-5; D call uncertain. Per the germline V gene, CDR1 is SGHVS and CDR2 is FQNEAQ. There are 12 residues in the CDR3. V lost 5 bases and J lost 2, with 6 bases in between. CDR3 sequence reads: CASSKIQETQYF. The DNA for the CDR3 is TGTGCCAGCAGCAAAATACAAGAGACCCAGTACTTC. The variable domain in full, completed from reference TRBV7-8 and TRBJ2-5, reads GAGVSQSPRYKVAKRGQDVALRCDPISGHVSLFWYQQALGQGPEFLTYFQNEAQLDKSGLPSDRFFAERPEGSVSTLKIQRTQQEDSAVYLCASSKIQETQYFGPGTRLLVL.

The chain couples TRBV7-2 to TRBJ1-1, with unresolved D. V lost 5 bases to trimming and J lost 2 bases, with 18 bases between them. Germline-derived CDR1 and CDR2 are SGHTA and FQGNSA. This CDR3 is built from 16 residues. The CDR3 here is CASSPSISQLNTEAFF. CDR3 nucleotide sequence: TGTGCCAGCAGCCCCTCTATCTCACAGTTAAACACTGAAGCTTTCTTT.

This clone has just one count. The CDR3 spells CASSLRYRDLYGYTF. In DNA form, the CDR3 reads TGTGCCAGCAGTTTAAGGTACAGGGACCTCTATGGCTACACCTTC. The chain uses TRBV27 and TRBJ1-2; a possible D gene is TRBD1 (6 bases). V was trimmed by 2 bases and J by 4 bases, leaving 14 bases between them. There are 15 residues in the CDR3. CDR1 MNHEY and CDR2 SMNVEV come from the germline V gene (reference sequence).

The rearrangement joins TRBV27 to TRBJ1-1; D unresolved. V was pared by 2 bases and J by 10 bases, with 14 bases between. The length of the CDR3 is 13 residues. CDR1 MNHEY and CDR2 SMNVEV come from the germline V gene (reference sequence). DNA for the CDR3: TGTGCCAGCAGTTTACGGCCCCAACTAGGAGCTTTCTTT. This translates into CASSLRPQLGAFF.

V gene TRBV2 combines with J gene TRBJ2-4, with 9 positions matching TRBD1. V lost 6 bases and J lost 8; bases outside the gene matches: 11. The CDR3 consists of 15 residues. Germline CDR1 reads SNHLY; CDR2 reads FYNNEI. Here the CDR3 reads CASSGSRTGEDIQYF. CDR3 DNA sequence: TGTGCCAGCAGCGGAAGTCGGACAGGGGAGGACATTCAGTACTTC. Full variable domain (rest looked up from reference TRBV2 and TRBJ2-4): EPEVTQTPSHQVTQMGQEVILRCVPISNHLYFYWYRQILGQKVEFLVSFYNNEISEKSEIFDDQFSVERPDGSNFTLKIRSTKLEDSAMYFCASSGSRTGEDIQYFGAGTRLSVL.

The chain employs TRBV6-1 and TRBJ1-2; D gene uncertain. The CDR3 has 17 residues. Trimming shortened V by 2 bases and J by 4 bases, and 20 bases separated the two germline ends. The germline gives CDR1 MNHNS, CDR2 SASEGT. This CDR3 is CASSELLGQTIVYGYTF. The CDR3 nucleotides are TGTGCCAGCAGTGAATTGTTAGGGCAGACTATCGTCTATGGCTACACCTTC.

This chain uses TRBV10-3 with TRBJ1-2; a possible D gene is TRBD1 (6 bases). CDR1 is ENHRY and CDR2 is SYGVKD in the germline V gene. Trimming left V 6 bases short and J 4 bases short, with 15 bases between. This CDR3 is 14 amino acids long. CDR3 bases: TGTGCCATCAGGGATACGAGGGGGATCTATGGCTACACCTTC. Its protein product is CAIRDTRGIYGYTF.

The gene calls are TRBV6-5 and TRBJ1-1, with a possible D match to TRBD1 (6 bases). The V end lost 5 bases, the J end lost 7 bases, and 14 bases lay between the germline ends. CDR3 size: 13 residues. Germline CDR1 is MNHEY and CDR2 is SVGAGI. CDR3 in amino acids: CASSLQGFGEAFF. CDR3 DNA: TGTGCCAGCAGTCTTCAGGGGTTCGGTGAAGCTTTCTTT.

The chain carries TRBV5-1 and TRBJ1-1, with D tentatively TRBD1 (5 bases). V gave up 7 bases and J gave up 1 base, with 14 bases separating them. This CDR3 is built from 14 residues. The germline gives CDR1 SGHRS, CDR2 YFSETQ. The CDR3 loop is CASYAEGQNTEAFF. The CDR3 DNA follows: TGCGCCAGCTATGCTGAAGGACAGAACACTGAAGCTTTCTTT.

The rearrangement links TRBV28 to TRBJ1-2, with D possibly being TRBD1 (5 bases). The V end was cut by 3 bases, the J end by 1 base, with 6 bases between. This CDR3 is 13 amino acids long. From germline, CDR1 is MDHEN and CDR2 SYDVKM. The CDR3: CASSFQGNYGYTF. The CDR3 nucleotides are TGTGCCAGCAGTTTTCAGGGTAACTATGGCTACACCTTC.

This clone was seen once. The CDR3 reads CASGSQSGVVGELFF. Here the CDR3 DNA reads TGTGCTAGTGGTTCTCAGAGCGGGGTGGTCGGGGAGCTGTTTTTT. The V gene is TRBV12-5, the J gene TRBJ2-2; 7 nucleotides match TRBD2. The CDR3 sequence is 15 residues long. With 4 bases clipped from V and 7 bases from J, the junction kept 9 bases outside the gene matches. The germline V gene has CDR1 LGHNT and CDR2 FRNRAP.

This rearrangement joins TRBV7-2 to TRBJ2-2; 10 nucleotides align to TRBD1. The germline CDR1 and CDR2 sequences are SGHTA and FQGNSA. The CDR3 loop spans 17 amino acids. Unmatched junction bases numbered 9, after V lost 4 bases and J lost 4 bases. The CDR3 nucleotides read TGTGCCAGCAGCTCAACCGGGACAGGGGCTTTCACCGGGGAGCTGTTTTTT. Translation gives CASSSTGTGAFTGELFF. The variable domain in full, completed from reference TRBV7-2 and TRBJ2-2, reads GAGVSQSPSNKVTEKGKDVELRCDPISGHTALYWYRQSLGQGLEFLIYFQGNSAPDKSGLPSDRFSAERTGGSVSTLTIQRTQQEDSAVYLCASSSTGTGAFTGELFFGEGSRLTVL.

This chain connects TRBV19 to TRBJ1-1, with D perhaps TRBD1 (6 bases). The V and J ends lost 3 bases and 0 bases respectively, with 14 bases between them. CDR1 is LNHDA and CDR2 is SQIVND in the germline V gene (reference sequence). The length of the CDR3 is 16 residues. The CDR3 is CASSIPQAGVNTEAFF. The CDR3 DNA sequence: TGTGCCAGTAGTATTCCGCAGGCAGGGGTGAACACTGAAGCTTTCTTT. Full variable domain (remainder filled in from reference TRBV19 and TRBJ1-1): DGGITQSPKYLFRKEGQNVTLSCEQNLNHDAMYWYRQDPGQGLRLIYYSQIVNDFQKGDIAEGYSVSREKKESFPLTVTSAQKNPTAFYLCASSIPQAGVNTEAFFGQGTRLTVV.

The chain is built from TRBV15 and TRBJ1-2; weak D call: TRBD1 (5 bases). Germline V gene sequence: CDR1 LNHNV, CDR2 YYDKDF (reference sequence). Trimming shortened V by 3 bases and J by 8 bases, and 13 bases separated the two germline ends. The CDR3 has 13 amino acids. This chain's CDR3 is CATSRYAGDGYTF. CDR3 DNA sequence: TGTGCCACCAGCAGGTACGCGGGGGACGGCTACACCTTC.